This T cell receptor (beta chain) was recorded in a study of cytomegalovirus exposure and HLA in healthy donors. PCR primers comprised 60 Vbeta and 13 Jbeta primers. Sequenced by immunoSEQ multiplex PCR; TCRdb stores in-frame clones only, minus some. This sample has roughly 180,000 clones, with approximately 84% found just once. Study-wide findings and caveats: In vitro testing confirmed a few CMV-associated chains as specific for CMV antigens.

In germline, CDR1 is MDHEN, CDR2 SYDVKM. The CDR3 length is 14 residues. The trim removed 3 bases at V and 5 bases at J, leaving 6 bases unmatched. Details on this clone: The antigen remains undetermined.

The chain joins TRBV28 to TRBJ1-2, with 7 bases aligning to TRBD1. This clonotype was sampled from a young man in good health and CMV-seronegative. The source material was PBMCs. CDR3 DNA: TGTGCCAGCAGTTTCTCACAGGGGACTTATGGCTACACCTTC. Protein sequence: CASSFSQGTYGYTF.